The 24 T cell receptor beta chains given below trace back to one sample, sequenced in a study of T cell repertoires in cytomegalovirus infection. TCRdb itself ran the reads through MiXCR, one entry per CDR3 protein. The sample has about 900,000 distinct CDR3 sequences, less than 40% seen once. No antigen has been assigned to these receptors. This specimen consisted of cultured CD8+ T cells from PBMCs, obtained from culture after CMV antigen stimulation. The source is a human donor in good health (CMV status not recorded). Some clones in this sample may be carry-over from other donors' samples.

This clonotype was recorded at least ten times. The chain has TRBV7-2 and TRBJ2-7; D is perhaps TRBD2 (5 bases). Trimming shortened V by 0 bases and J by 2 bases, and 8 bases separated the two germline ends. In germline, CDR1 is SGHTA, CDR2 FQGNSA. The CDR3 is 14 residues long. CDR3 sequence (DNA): TGTGCCAGCAGCTTAGCCGGGGTCCCCTACGAGCAGTACGTC. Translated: CASSLAGVPYEQYV.

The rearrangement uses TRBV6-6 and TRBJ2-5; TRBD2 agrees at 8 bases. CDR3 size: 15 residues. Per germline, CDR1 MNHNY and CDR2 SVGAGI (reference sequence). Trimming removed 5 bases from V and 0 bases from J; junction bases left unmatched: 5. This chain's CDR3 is CASSPRLAYQETQYF. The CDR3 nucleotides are TGTGCCAGCAGTCCCAGACTAGCGTACCAAGAGACCCAGTACTTC.

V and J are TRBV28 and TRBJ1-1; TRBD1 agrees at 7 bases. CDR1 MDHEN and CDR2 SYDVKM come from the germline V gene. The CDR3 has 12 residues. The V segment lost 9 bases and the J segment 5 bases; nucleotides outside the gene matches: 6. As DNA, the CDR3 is TGTGCCAGTTGGCCAGGGGGAACTGAAGCTTTCTTT. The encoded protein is CASWPGGTEAFF.

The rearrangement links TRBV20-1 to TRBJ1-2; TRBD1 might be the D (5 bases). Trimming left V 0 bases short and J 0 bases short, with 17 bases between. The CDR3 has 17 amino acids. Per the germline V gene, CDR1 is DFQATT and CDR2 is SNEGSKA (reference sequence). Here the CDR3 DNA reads TGCAGTGCTAGAGATCGGATTAGGCAGGGCACTAACTATGGCTACACCTTC. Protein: CSARDRIRQGTNYGYTF.

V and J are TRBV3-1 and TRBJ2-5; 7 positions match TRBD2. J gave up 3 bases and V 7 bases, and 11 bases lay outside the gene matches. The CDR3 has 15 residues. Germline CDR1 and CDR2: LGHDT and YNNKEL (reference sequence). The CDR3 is CASNHPGLKKETQYF. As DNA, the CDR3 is TGTGCCAGCAACCACCCGGGACTAAAGAAAGAGACCCAGTACTTC.

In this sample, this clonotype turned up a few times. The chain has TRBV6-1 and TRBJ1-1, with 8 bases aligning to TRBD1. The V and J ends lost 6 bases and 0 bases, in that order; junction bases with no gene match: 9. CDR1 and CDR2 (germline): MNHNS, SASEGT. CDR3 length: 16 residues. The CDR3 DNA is TGTGCCAGCAGAGTGGGACAGGCTTACATGAACACTGAAGCTTTCTTT. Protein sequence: CASRVGQAYMNTEAFF.

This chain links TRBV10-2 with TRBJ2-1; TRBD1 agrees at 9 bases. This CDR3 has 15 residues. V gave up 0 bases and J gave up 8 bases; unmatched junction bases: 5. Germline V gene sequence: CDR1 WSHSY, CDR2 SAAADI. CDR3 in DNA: TGCGCCAGCAGTGAGTCGACCGGGACAGGGTATGAGCAGTTCTTC. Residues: CASSESTGTGYEQFF.

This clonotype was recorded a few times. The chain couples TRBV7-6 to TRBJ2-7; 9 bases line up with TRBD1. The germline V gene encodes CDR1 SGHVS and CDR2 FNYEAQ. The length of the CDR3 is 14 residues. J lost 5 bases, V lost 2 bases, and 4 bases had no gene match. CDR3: CASSLRTGDHEQYF. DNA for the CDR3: TGTGCCAGCAGCTTACGGACAGGGGATCACGAGCAGTACTTC.

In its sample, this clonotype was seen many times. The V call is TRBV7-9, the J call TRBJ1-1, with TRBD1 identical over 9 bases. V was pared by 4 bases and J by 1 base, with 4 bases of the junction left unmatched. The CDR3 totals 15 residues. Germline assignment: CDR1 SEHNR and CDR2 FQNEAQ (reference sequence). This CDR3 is CASSSPGQGNTEAFF. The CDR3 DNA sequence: TGTGCCAGCAGCTCACCGGGACAGGGGAACACTGAAGCTTTCTTT.

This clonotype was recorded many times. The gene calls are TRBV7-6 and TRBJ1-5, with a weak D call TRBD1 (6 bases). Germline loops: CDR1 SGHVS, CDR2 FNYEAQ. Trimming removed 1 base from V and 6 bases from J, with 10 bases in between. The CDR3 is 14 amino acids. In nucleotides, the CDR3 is TGTGCCAGCAGCTTAGGTCCAGGGGCTCAGCCCCAGCATTTT. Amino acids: CASSLGPGAQPQHF. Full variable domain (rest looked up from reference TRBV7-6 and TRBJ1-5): GAGVSQSPRYKVTKRGQDVALRCDPISGHVSLYWYRQALGQGPEFLTYFNYEAQQDKSGLPNDRFSAERPEGSISTLTIQRTEQRDSAMYRCASSLGPGAQPQHFGDGTRLSIL.

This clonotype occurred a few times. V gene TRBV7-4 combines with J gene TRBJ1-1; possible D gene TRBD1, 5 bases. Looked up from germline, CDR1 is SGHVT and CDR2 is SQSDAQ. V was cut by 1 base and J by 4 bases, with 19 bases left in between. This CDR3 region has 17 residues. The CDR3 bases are TGTGCCAGCAGCTTAGGGGTTTTGGGGACGGGTCCCACTGAAGCTTTCTTT. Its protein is CASSLGVLGTGPTEAFF.

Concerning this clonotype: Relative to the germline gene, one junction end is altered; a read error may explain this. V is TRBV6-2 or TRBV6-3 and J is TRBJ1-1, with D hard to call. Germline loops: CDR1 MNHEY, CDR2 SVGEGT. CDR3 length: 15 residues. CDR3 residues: CANSYSKGLGTEAFF. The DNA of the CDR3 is TGCGCCAACAGTTACTCAAAGGGCTTGGGCACTGAAGCTTTCTTT.

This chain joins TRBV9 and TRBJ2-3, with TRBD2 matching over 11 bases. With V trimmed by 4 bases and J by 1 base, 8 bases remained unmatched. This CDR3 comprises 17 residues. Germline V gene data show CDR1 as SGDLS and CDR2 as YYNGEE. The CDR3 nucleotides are TGTGCCAGCAGCCCCTATAGCGGGGGGGCAGGCACAGATACGCAGTATTTT. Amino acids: CASSPYSGGAGTDTQYF. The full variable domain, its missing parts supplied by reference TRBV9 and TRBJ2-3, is DSGVTQTPKHLITATGQRVTLRCSPRSGDLSVYWYQQSLDQGLQFLIQYYNGEERAKGNILERFSAQQFPDLHSELNLSSLELGDSALYFCASSPYSGGAGTDTQYFGPGTRLTVL.

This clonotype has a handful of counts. CDR3: CASSSQITGIMVPYEQYV. The CDR3 region has the DNA TGTGCCAGCAGTTCCCAAATCACAGGGATTATGGTTCCCTACGAGCAGTACGTC. V usage is TRBV28 and J usage is TRBJ2-7, with a tentative D call TRBD1 (6 bases). There are 18 residues in the CDR3. Germline assignment: CDR1 MDHEN and CDR2 SYDVKM. Trimming stripped 4 bases from V and 2 bases from J, with 24 bases between.

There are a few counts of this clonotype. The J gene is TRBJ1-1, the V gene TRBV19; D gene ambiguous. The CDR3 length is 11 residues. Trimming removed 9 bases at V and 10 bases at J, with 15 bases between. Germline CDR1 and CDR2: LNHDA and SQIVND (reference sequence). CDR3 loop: CASTDGGGAFF. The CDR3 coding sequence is TGTGCCAGCACCGACGGCGGCGGAGCTTTCTTT. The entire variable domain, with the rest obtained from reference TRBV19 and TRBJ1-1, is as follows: DGGITQSPKYLFRKEGQNVTLSCEQNLNHDAMYWYRQDPGQGLRLIYYSQIVNDFQKGDIAEGYSVSREKKESFPLTVTSAQKNPTAFYLCASTDGGGAFFGQGTRLTVV.

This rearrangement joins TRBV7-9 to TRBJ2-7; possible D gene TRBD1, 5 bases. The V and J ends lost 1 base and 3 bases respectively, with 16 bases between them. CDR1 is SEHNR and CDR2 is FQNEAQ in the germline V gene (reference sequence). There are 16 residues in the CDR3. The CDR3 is CASSLVTDLNRYEQYF. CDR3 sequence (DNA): TGTGCCAGCAGCTTAGTGACAGATCTGAACCGCTACGAGCAGTACTTC.

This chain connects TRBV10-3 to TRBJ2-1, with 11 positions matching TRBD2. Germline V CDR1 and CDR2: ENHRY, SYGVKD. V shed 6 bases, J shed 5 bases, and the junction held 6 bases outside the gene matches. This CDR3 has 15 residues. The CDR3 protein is CAIRETSGGNNEQFF. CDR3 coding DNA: TGTGCCATCAGGGAAACTAGCGGGGGCAACAATGAGCAGTTCTTC.

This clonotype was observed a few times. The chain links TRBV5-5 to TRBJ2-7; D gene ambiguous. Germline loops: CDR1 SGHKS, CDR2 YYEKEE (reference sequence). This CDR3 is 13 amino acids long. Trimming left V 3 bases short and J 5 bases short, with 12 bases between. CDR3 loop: CASSYGEWNEQYF. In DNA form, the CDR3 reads TGTGCCAGCAGCTATGGGGAATGGAACGAGCAGTACTTC.

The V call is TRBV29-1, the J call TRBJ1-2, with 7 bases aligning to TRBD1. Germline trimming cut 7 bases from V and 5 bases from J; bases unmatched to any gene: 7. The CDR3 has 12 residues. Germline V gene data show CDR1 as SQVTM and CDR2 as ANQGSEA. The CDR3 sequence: CSATGAGYGYTF. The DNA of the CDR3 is TGCAGCGCTACAGGGGCGGGGTATGGCTACACCTTC.

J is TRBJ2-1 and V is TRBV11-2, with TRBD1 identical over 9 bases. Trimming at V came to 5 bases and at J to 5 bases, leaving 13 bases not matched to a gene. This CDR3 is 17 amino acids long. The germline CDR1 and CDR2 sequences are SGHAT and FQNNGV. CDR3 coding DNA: TGTGCCAGCAGCCAGCGCGCCGGGACAGGGTTTGACAATGAGCAGTTCTTC. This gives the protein CASSQRAGTGFDNEQFF. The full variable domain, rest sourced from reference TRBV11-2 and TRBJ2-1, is EAGVAQSPRYKIIEKRQSVAFWCNPISGHATLYWYQQILGQGPKLLIQFQNNGVVDDSQLPKDRFSAERLKGVDSTLKIQPAKLEDSAVYLCASSQRAGTGFDNEQFFGPGTRLTVL.

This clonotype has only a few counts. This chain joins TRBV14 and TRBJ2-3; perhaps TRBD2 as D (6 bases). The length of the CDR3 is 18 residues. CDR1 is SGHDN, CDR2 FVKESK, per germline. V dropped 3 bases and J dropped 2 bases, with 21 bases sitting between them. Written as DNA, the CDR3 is TGTGCCAGCAGCCATCGGCTTTTTGGCAGGGACTTCACAGATACGCAGTATTTT. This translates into CASSHRLFGRDFTDTQYF.

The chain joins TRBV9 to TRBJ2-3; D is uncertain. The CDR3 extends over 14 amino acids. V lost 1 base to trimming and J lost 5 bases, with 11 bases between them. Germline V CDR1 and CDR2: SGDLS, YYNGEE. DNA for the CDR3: TGTGCCAGCAGCGTATCAAGGGTTCTAGATACGCAGTATTTT. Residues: CASSVSRVLDTQYF.

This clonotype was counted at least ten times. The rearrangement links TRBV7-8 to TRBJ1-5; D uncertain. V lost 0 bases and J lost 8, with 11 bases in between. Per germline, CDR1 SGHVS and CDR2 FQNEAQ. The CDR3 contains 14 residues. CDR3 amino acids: CASSLAYLVEPQHF. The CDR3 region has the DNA TGTGCCAGCAGCTTAGCGTACTTGGTAGAGCCCCAGCATTTT.

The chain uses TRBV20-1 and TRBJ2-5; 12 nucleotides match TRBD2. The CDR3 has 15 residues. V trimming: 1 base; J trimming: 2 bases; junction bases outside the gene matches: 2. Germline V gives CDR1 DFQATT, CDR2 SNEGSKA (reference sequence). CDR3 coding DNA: TGCAGTGCTAGAGGGCTAGCGGGGGGGCAAGAGACCCAGTACTTC. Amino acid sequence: CSARGLAGGQETQYF.